This is a list of T cell receptor beta chains from one sample in a study of CD8 T cells in ankylosing spondylitis. TCRdb used MiXCR to reprocess the 5' RACE reads, holding one entry per CDR3 protein. The sample holds roughly 42,000 distinct CDR3 sequences, around 2.8% seen once. The source material was blood, either unsorted or a sorted T cell fraction (not recorded which). The receptor set was obtained from a male donor with ankylosing spondylitis or in good health (not recorded which). Both conserved end residues are part of each CDR3. A D gene is named only where the DNA matches it firmly. Only part of the rows carry a size: once, few, many, or a class if the clone is expanded.

clone_size j_call d_call v_call cdr3_aa cdr3_nt
many TRBJ2-3 . TRBV7-2 CASSLGRSTDTQYF TGTGCCAGCAGCTTAGGACGGAGCACAGATACGCAGTATTTT
many TRBJ2-7 TRBD1 TRBV9 CASSSQADRGLYEQYF TGTGCCAGCAGCTCTCAGGCAGACAGGGGGCTGTACGAGCAGTACTTC
many TRBJ2-3 . TRBV9 CASSGSGGVSTDTQYF TGTGCCAGCAGTGGGTCAGGTGGGGTTTCCACAGATACGCAGTATTTT
. TRBJ2-3 . TRBV9 CASSVGIIGTTDTQYF TGTGCCAGCAGCGTAGGGATTATCGGGACCACAGATACGCAGTATTTT
many TRBJ1-4 TRBD1 TRBV9 CASSTSGTGDEKLFF TGTGCCAGCAGCACCTCCGGGACAGGGGACGAAAAACTGTTTTTT
many TRBJ2-2 TRBD2 TRBV9 CASSVVTAGGNTGELFF TGTGCCAGCAGCGTAGTAACAGCGGGAGGGAACACCGGGGAGCTGTTTTTT
many TRBJ1-6 . TRBV9 CASSAVDNSPLHF TGTGCCAGCAGCGCGGTAGATAATTCACCCCTCCACTTT
many TRBJ2-3 TRBD2 TRBV9 CASSGTSGSDTQYF TGTGCCAGCAGCGGGACTAGCGGGAGCGATACGCAGTATTTT
many TRBJ1-6 . TRBV9 CASSVRAAVANSPLHF TGTGCCAGCAGCGTGAGAGCCGCGGTGGCTAATTCACCCCTCCACTTT
many TRBJ2-2 . TRBV9 CASSVAAYSDTGELFF TGTGCCAGCAGCGTAGCAGCTTATAGTGATACCGGGGAGCTGTTTTTT
many TRBJ2-6 . TRBV9 CASSVSGANVLTF TGTGCCAGCAGCGTATCTGGGGCCAACGTCCTGACTTTC
many TRBJ2-1 . TRBV9 CASSATGTSYNEQFF TGTGCCAGCAGCGCAACCGGGACTTCATACAATGAGCAGTTCTTC
many TRBJ2-3 TRBD2 TRBV9 CASSRGLAGTDTQYF TGTGCCAGCAGCCGTGGGCTAGCGGGAACAGATACGCAGTATTTT
many TRBJ2-1 TRBD1 TRBV9 CVSSVGGAEQFF TGTGTCAGCAGCGTAGGGGGCGCGGAGCAGTTCTTC
. TRBJ1-2 . TRBV9 CASSVGPRDNYGYTF TGTGCCAGCAGCGTAGGTCCTCGGGATAACTATGGCTACACCTTC